Shown below are 4 T cell receptor beta chains from a single sample sequenced in a study of cytomegalovirus exposure and HLA in healthy donors. It was with 60 Vbeta and 13 Jbeta primers that the PCR ran. Measured with immunoSEQ multiplex PCR; TCRdb has only the in-frame clones, and not every one. Seen here are roughly 150,000 clones, roughly 82% observed once, and the top ten hold approximately 1.5%. Sequencing was performed on PBMCs. The receptors here all came from a girl between 5 and 17 years old in good health and CMV-seropositive.

The rearrangement uses TRBV6-1 and TRBJ1-1; D call uncertain. V dropped 2 bases and J dropped 0 bases, with 10 bases sitting between them. The CDR3 runs to 15 residues. Germline CDR1 MNHNS, CDR2 SASEGT. Here the CDR3 reads CASSERRSLNTEAFF. As DNA, the CDR3 is TGTGCCAGCAGTGAAAGAAGGAGTTTGAACACTGAAGCTTTCTTT.

V is TRBV19 and J is TRBJ2-2; D is undetermined. The V end lost 7 bases, the J end lost 6 bases, and 12 bases lay between the germline ends. CDR3 size: 13 residues. Germline V gene lookup returns CDR1 LNHDA and CDR2 SQIVND (reference sequence). The CDR3 DNA reads as TGTGCCAGTATGACTCACCCGGCCGGGGAGCTGTTTTTT. Its protein is CASMTHPAGELFF. Complete variable domain (other parts from reference TRBV19 and TRBJ2-2): DGGITQSPKYLFRKEGQNVTLSCEQNLNHDAMYWYRQDPGQGLRLIYYSQIVNDFQKGDIAEGYSVSREKKESFPLTVTSAQKNPTAFYLCASMTHPAGELFFGEGSRLTVL.

CDR3 residues: CASSELAGAREQYF. The CDR3 DNA sequence: TGCGCCAGCAGTGAGCTAGCGGGAGCGAGGGAGCAGTACTTC. The gene calls are TRBV10-2 and TRBJ2-7; 10 nucleotides line up with TRBD2. J gave up 7 bases and V 2 bases, and 5 bases lay outside the gene matches. CDR3 length: 14 residues. Germline-derived CDR1 and CDR2 are WSHSY and SAAADI.

This clone was counted once. The CDR3 region is CASSEDRRRAAYEQFF. The CDR3, as DNA: TGTGCCAGCAGTGAAGATCGGCGGCGGGCGGCCTATGAGCAGTTCTTC. The chain is built from TRBV6-1 and TRBJ2-1; TRBD2 might be the D (5 bases). Germline V gives CDR1 MNHNS, CDR2 SASEGT. Trimming shortened V by 1 base and J by 8 bases, and 18 bases separated the two germline ends. This CDR3 is 16 amino acids long.